The 14 T cell receptor beta chains given below trace back to one sample, sequenced in a study of OX40 agonist ivuxolimab in advanced cancers. Repertoires were generated with immunoSEQ multiplex PCR, while TCRdb's copy carries only in-frame clones and drops some. This table holds about 89,000 clones, roughly 90% found once. The sample here was CD4+ or CD8+ T cells sorted from blood, taken in a trial of the OX40 agonist ivuxolimab. The receptors were gathered from an adult with an advanced solid tumor such as melanoma, head and neck, liver or kidney cancer.

The CDR3 loop is CASSQGGTYEQYF. The CDR3 coding sequence is TGTGCCAGCAGCCAAGGAGGGACGTACGAGCAGTACTTC. The rearrangement links TRBV6-5 to TRBJ2-7; a possible D gene is TRBD2 (6 bases). Germline-derived CDR1 and CDR2 are MNHEY and SVGAGI. The CDR3 is 13 amino acids. The V gene lost 6 bases and the J gene lost 4 bases, with 13 bases spanning the gap.

The DNA for the CDR3 is TGTGCCAGCAGCGAAACTCACAAGGGGAAGGACACCATATATTTT. Translated, it gives CASSETHKGKDTIYF. The J gene is TRBJ1-3, the V gene TRBV7-9; perhaps TRBD1 as D (5 bases). V dropped 5 bases and J dropped 8 bases, with 19 bases sitting between them. The CDR3 sequence is 15 residues long. Germline CDR1 and CDR2: SEHNR and FQNEAQ (reference sequence).

V usage is TRBV7-9 and J usage is TRBJ1-4; 8 positions match TRBD1. Germline lookup yields CDR1 SEHNR and CDR2 FQNEAQ (reference sequence). Trimming at V came to 5 bases and at J to 17 bases, leaving 7 bases not matched to a gene. The CDR3 sequence is 11 residues long. The CDR3 spells CASSPGDRRFF. CDR3 DNA sequence: TGTGCCAGCAGCCCCGGGGACAGGAGATTTTTT.

V usage is TRBV19 and J usage is TRBJ1-4, with D possibly matching TRBD1 (6 bases). CDR3 size: 14 residues. Trimming removed 7 bases at V and 7 bases at J, with 16 bases between. Germline loops: CDR1 LNHDA, CDR2 SQIVND (reference sequence). The CDR3 loop is CASISGGVREKLFF. The DNA for the CDR3 is TGTGCCAGTATATCGGGGGGCGTTCGTGAAAAACTGTTTTTT.

V gene TRBV19 combines with J gene TRBJ2-1; 11 bases line up with TRBD2. In germline, CDR1 is LNHDA, CDR2 SQIVND (reference sequence). Germline trimming cut 1 base from V and 5 bases from J; bases unmatched to any gene: 4. The CDR3 is 16 amino acids. The CDR3 is CASSIVTSGTHNEQFF. CDR3 DNA sequence: TGTGCCAGTAGTATAGTGACTAGCGGGACACACAATGAGCAGTTCTTC.

This rearrangement joins TRBV9 to TRBJ2-3, with D uncertain. The CDR3 runs to 16 residues. Trimming took 3 bases from V and 0 from J, leaving 14 bases between them. Germline CDR1 reads SGDLS; CDR2 reads YYNGEE. The CDR3 region has the DNA TGTGCCAGCAGCGCCGGTGTGGCACTAAGCACAGATACGCAGTATTTT. It codes for CASSAGVALSTDTQYF.

The chain uses TRBV29-1 and TRBJ1-5, with TRBD1 as a possible D gene (5 bases). CDR1 is SQVTM, CDR2 ANQGSEA, per germline. This CDR3 region has 13 residues. The V end was cut by 6 bases, the J end by 2 bases, with 11 bases between. CDR3 sequence (DNA): TGCAGCGTGCAGGGATCAGGCAATCAGCCCCAGCATTTT. Its protein is CSVQGSGNQPQHF. The full variable domain, with the rest looked up from reference TRBV29-1 and TRBJ1-5, is SAVISQKPSRDICQRGTSLTIQCQVDSQVTMMFWYRQQPGQSLTLIATANQGSEATYESGFVIDKFPISRPNLTFSTLTVSNMSPEDSSIYLCSVQGSGNQPQHFGDGTRLSIL.

This clone appeared once. This chain links TRBV5-4 with TRBJ2-7; D not certain. CDR3 length: 13 amino acids. Germline V gives CDR1 SGHNT, CDR2 YYREEE (reference sequence). The V end was cut by 0 bases, the J end by 3 bases, with 7 bases between. This CDR3 reads CASSLAPGYEQYF. CDR3 DNA: TGTGCCAGCAGCTTGGCCCCCGGCTACGAGCAGTACTTC.

The chain couples TRBV10-3 to TRBJ2-7, with D possibly being TRBD2 (6 bases). CDR1 is ENHRY and CDR2 is SYGVKD in the germline V gene. This CDR3 is built from 16 residues. Trimming stripped 6 bases from V and 3 bases from J, with 21 bases between. The CDR3 DNA reads TGTGCCATCAGGGCCCCACCAGGTAGCGGAATCTACGAGCAGTACTTC. As protein: CAIRAPPGSGIYEQYF.

The CDR3 DNA sequence: TGTGCCAGCAGTGCCCGACAGGGCCCACAAGAGACCCAGTACTTC. This translates into CASSARQGPQETQYF. The chain recombines TRBV25-1 with TRBJ2-5, with TRBD1 matching 7 bases. This CDR3 has 15 amino acids. Germline CDR1 is MGHDK and CDR2 is SYGVNS. V gave up 4 bases and J gave up 2 bases; unmatched junction bases: 7.

This chain joins TRBV4-1 and TRBJ2-5; TRBD2 agrees at 8 bases. The germline V gene has CDR1 MGHRA and CDR2 YSYEKL. This CDR3 is 16 amino acids long. V shed 6 bases and J 5 bases; nucleotides not matched to a gene: 14. The CDR3, as DNA: TGCGCCAGCAGTAAAGTCCAGCGGGGGCCGGGGGAGACCCAGTACTTC. This gives the protein CASSKVQRGPGETQYF.

DNA of the CDR3: TGCGCCAGCAGCAGACTAGCGGGAGGGCCAACCTACAATGAGCAGTTCTTC. As protein: CASSRLAGGPTYNEQFF. The chain recombines TRBV10-1 with TRBJ2-1; 14 nucleotides align to TRBD2. V was pared by 6 bases and J by 2 bases, with 6 bases of the junction left unmatched. The germline V gene has CDR1 WNHNN and CDR2 SYGVQD (reference sequence). The CDR3 contains 17 residues.

This rearrangement joins TRBV5-4 to TRBJ2-3, with 9 nucleotides matching TRBD1. The V gene end was trimmed by 0 bases and the J gene end by 4 bases; junction bases not matched to a gene: 6. The CDR3 extends over 16 amino acids. Per the germline V gene, CDR1 is SGHNT and CDR2 is YYREEE (reference sequence). This chain's CDR3 is CASSLEGDRVADTQYF. CDR3 sequence (DNA): TGTGCCAGCAGCTTGGAGGGGGACAGGGTGGCAGATACGCAGTATTTT.

This chain uses TRBV29-1 with TRBJ1-4; maybe TRBD1 (5 bases). CDR3 size: 15 residues. The germline gives CDR1 SQVTM, CDR2 ANQGSEA. Between the trimmed V and J ends, which lost 2 bases and 8 bases, there was a span of 18 bases. The CDR3 sequence is CSVELMGQGLEKLFF. The CDR3 DNA follows: TGCAGCGTTGAACTGATGGGTCAGGGACTCGAAAAACTGTTTTTT.